The rows below give T cell receptor beta chains drawn from one sample of a study of cytomegalovirus exposure and HLA in healthy donors. Profiled with immunoSEQ multiplex PCR; TCRdb holds only in-frame clones, not every one. The sample yields 120,000 or so clones, approximately 70% seen once. What was sequenced was PBMCs. The origin of the receptors is a man in his late teens or twenties in good health and CMV-seronegative. CDR3s include the opening cysteine and the closing phenylalanine or tryptophan. The D gene is left open where the match is weak. Part of the rows lack a size; the others show once, few, many or a class for expanded clones.

V	size	J	D	DNA	CDR3
TRBV7-9	.	TRBJ1-3	.	TGTGCCAGCACTCCAGGGTTCGGTAGCTCTGGAAACACCATATATTTT	CASTPGFGSSGNTIYF
TRBV27	.	TRBJ2-1	TRBD2	TGTGCCAGCAGTTTATTGTCCAGCGGGAGGAGGAATGAGCAGTTCTTC	CASSLLSSGRRNEQFF
TRBV4-3	.	TRBJ2-3	TRBD2	TGCGCCAGCAGTCGGACTAGCGCCAGCACAGATACGCAGTATTTT	CASSRTSASTDTQYF
TRBV4-1	once	TRBJ2-2	.	TGCGCCAGCAGCCAGATACTAGGACCAACATCAAGGGGGGAGCTGTTTTTT	CASSQILGPTSRGELFF
TRBV7-2	.	TRBJ2-7	.	TGTGCCAGCAGCTTTTGGGGGCCGAGCTACGAGCAGTACTTC	CASSFWGPSYEQYF
TRBV5-1	.	TRBJ2-7	.	TGCGCCAGCAGCTTACAGGACAGCCTTTACGAGCAGTACTTC	CASSLQDSLYEQYF
TRBV4-2	.	TRBJ2-1	.	TGTGCCAGCAGCCTGCCGTTGGCTGAGCAGTTCTTC	CASSLPLAEQFF
TRBV7-2	.	TRBJ2-5	TRBD1	TGTGCCAGCAGCTTGACAGGGTCCCCAGAGACCCAGTACTTC	CASSLTGSPETQYF
TRBV29-1	.	TRBJ1-1	.	TGCAGCGTTGACGTCCTTACAGAAACTTTCTTT	CSVDVLTETFF
TRBV30	.	TRBJ1-1	.	TGTGCCTGGAGTGTTAGCCAGGGGAACACTGAAGCTTTCTTT	CAWSVSQGNTEAFF
TRBV7-2	.	TRBJ1-1	.	TGTGCCAGCAGCTTAACAGGGTGTGAAGCTTTCTTT	CASSLTGCEAFF
TRBV7-2	.	TRBJ1-5	.	TGTGCCAGCAGCTTAACTAGGACTGCCAGCAATCAGCCCCAGCATTTT	CASSLTRTASNQPQHF
TRBV2	few	TRBJ1-2	.	TGTGCCAGCCTTTCAAACTTCTTTAACTATGGCTACACCTTC	CASLSNFFNYGYTF
TRBV4-3	.	TRBJ2-1	.	TGCGCCAGCAGCCAAGGGGGGACTTATAACAATGAGCAGTTCTTC	CASSQGGTYNNEQFF
TRBV28	.	TRBJ1-1	TRBD1	TGTGCCAGCAGCGGACTGGGACAGGGGAACACTGAAGCTTTCTTT	CASSGLGQGNTEAFF
TRBV5-6	.	TRBJ2-3	.	TGTGCCAGCAGCTTGGTAGCACGTGGCGATACGCAGTATTTT	CASSLVARGDTQYF
TRBV6-5	.	TRBJ2-7	.	TGTGCCAGCAAGGGCGGGGTCGACGAGCAGTACTTC	CASKGGVDEQYF
TRBV27	.	TRBJ2-6	.	TGTGCCAGCAGCCACCGGGTAGGAAGTGGGGCCAACGTCCTGACTTTC	CASSHRVGSGANVLTF
TRBV11-2	.	TRBJ2-5	.	TGTGCCAGCACCTTAGGAGGGCCAGAGACCCAGTACTTC	CASTLGGPETQYF
TRBV6-5	.	TRBJ2-7	.	TGTGCCAGCATTAGGGATCCGACAGACTACGAGCAGTACTTC	CASIRDPTDYEQYF
TRBV5-1	.	TRBJ1-4	.	TGCGCCAGCAGCCCAAAGCCAACTAATGAAAAACTGTTTTTT	CASSPKPTNEKLFF
TRBV28	.	TRBJ1-5	.	TGTGCCAGCAGTGCAGGATCACAGCCCCAGCATTTT	CASSAGSQPQHF
TRBV10-3	.	TRBJ1-1	.	TGTGCCATCGGGCGACAGAACACTGAAGCTTTCTTT	CAIGRQNTEAFF
TRBV27	.	TRBJ2-7	.	TGTGCCAGCAGTTTAAAGACAGCTCCCTACGAGCAGTACTTC	CASSLKTAPYEQYF
TRBV25-1	.	TRBJ2-3	TRBD2	TGTGCCAGCAGTGAGTCCCGAGCGGGAACTAGCACAGATACGCAGTATTTT	CASSESRAGTSTDTQYF
TRBV10-3	once	TRBJ2-7	.	TGTGCCACCGCGGGACAGTTCTACGAGCAGTACTTC	CATAGQFYEQYF
TRBV4-2	few	TRBJ2-7	TRBD2	TGTGCCAGCAGCCAAGACCCAGCGGGGTTAAATGGCCACGAGCAGTACTTC	CASSQDPAGLNGHEQYF
TRBV9	.	TRBJ1-5	TRBD1	TGTGCCAGCAGCCTAGGACAGGGCTTCGGCCCCCAGCATTTT	CASSLGQGFGPQHF
TRBV30	.	TRBJ2-7	.	TGTGCCTGGATGTCCAGGGCTCGCTTCGAGCAGTACTTC	CAWMSRARFEQYF
TRBV7-2	.	TRBJ2-5	.	TGTGCCAGCAGCTCCCCGGACAGTTATAAGGAGACCCAGTACTTC	CASSSPDSYKETQYF
TRBV28	once	TRBJ2-3	.	TGTGCCACCAGCTTCACAGATACGCAGTATTTT	CATSFTDTQYF
TRBV6-6	few	TRBJ1-1	.	TGTGCCAGCAGGTCTACTGAAGCTTTCTTT	CASRSTEAFF
TRBV27	few	TRBJ1-1	.	TGTGCCAGCAGTAAACTGGTGAACACTGAAGCTTTCTTT	CASSKLVNTEAFF
TRBV6-1	.	TRBJ1-3	.	TGTGCCAGCAATAGAGGACAGAGCTCTGGAAACACCATATATTTT	CASNRGQSSGNTIYF
TRBV5-1	.	TRBJ1-2	.	TGCGCCAGCAGCTTGGATGCCTATTCGAACTATGGCTACACCTTC	CASSLDAYSNYGYTF
TRBV29-1	.	TRBJ2-7	.	TGCAGCGAGTCTTCATCAGGGAAAGAACAGCTCCGATCCCCCTACGAGCAGTACTTC	CSESSSGKEQLRSPYEQYF
TRBV2	.	TRBJ1-4	.	TGTGCCAGCTTGGGCAGCCGTAATGAAAAACTGTTTTTT	CASLGSRNEKLFF
TRBV19	few	TRBJ2-1	.	TGTGCCAGTAACTCACCGACAGGACCCAATGAGCAGTTCTTC	CASNSPTGPNEQFF
TRBV19	.	TRBJ1-5	TRBD1	TGTGCCAGTTCGGACAGGGCCAATCAGCCCCAGCATTTT	CASSDRANQPQHF
TRBV25-1	.	TRBJ1-6	.	TGTGCCAGCAGTGACCCCAGGTCCGAGACCAATTCACCCCTCCACTTT	CASSDPRSETNSPLHF
TRBV23-1	.	TRBJ2-3	.	TGCGCCAGCAGTCAATCGTCCAGCGGACCACTTTCTGATACGCAGTATTTT	CASSQSSSGPLSDTQYF
TRBV28	.	TRBJ2-1	TRBD2	TGTGCCAGCAGTTTAGAAATTACTAGCGGATTTGGTAATGAGCAGTTCTTC	CASSLEITSGFGNEQFF
TRBV14	.	TRBJ2-2	.	TGTGCCAGCAGCCGACAAAGAGGCAGGGTCCTTCGCGACACCGGGGAGCTGTTTTTT	CASSRQRGRVLRDTGELFF
TRBV7-3	.	TRBJ2-6	.	TGTGCCAGCAGCTTATCCGGCTCTGGGGCCAACGTCCTGACTTTC	CASSLSGSGANVLTF
TRBV7-2	.	TRBJ2-1	TRBD2	TGTGCCAGCAGCTTAAAACTTCTAGCGGGAGGGCCTGATGAGCAGTTCTTC	CASSLKLLAGGPDEQFF
TRBV9	.	TRBJ2-2	TRBD2	TGTGCCAGCAGCGTAGACCCAGCGGGAGGTTCTGGGGAGCTGTTTTTT	CASSVDPAGGSGELFF
TRBV7-9	.	TRBJ2-2	.	TGTGCCAGCAGCTTAGTCGGGATTTCCGGGGAGCTGTTTTTT	CASSLVGISGELFF
TRBV7-9	few	TRBJ2-3	.	TGTGCCAGCACCGACTCGAGCTCAGGGGCCACAGATACGCAGTATTTT	CASTDSSSGATDTQYF
TRBV10-3	.	TRBJ2-3	TRBD1	TGTGCCATTTGGGACAGGGGGCTAGGAGATACGCAGTATTTT	CAIWDRGLGDTQYF